The rows below give T cell receptor beta chains drawn from one sample of a study of CD8 T cells in ankylosing spondylitis. Via MiXCR, TCRdb re-called the 5' RACE reads, giving one row per CDR3 protein. The sample contains 200,000 to 300,000 distinct CDR3 sequences, approximately 9% of which appear only once. The sequenced sample was blood, either unsorted or a sorted T cell fraction (not recorded which). The source of these receptors is a male donor with ankylosing spondylitis or in good health (not recorded which). Each CDR3 is given with its conserved first and last residue. D genes are given only for firm matches. Some rows have no size entry. The others give once, few or many, or a class for an expanded clone.

V gene	J gene	D gene	clone size	CDR3 DNA	CDR3 protein
TRBV12-3/TRBV12-4	TRBJ1-4	NA	many	TGTGCCAGCAGTTCCCGCAGGGTCGGAAAACTGTTTTTT	CASSSRRVGKLFF
TRBV11-2	TRBJ2-3	NA	many	TGTGCCAGCAGCTTATGGGCAGCGGGTTACACAGATACGCAGTATTTT	CASSLWAAGYTDTQYF
TRBV30	TRBJ2-1	NA	many	TGTGCCTGGAGTTTGTGGGGCTCCTACAATGAGCAGTTCTTC	CAWSLWGSYNEQFF
TRBV6-6	TRBJ1-1	NA	many	TGTGCCAGCCAGAGACAGTTAGACACTGAAGCTTTCTTT	CASQRQLDTEAFF
TRBV6-2/TRBV6-3	TRBJ2-7	NA	NA	TGTGCCAGCAGACTGGACAGCTACGAGCAGTACTTC	CASRLDSYEQYF
TRBV6-1	TRBJ1-4	TRBD1	many	TGTGCCAGCAGTCGTGGACAGGGGACGAGAGAAAAACTGTTTTTT	CASSRGQGTREKLFF
TRBV5-1	TRBJ2-1	TRBD2	few	TGCGCCAGCAGAACTAGCGGGAGTCTCTGGGACCTTCCGAGTCTCTCCTACAATGAGCAGTTCTTC	CASRTSGSLWDLPSLSYNEQFF
TRBV6-1	TRBJ1-1	NA	many	TGTGCCAGCAGTCCGCTGGAGAGGACCATGAACACTGAAGCTTTCTTT	CASSPLERTMNTEAFF
TRBV6-2/TRBV6-3	TRBJ2-1	NA	many	TGTGCCAGCGTGTCTGTCTGGGGGGCCAATAGGAATGAGCAGTTCTTC	CASVSVWGANRNEQFF
TRBV7-9	TRBJ2-7	NA	few	TGTGCCAGCAGCGTAATCGGTCTGAACGAGCAGTACTTC	CASSVIGLNEQYF
TRBV19	TRBJ2-2	NA	many	TGTGCCAGTAGTATCCCCCCCGGGGAGCTGTTTTTT	CASSIPPGELFF
TRBV10-3	TRBJ2-1	TRBD2	many	TGTGCCATCAGTGGTTCACTAGCGGGAGCCTACAATGAGCAGTTCTTC	CAISGSLAGAYNEQFF
TRBV5-6	TRBJ1-2	NA	many	TGTGCCAGCAGCTTGCGAGGGGTTAACTATGGCTACACCTTC	CASSLRGVNYGYTF
TRBV7-9	TRBJ2-7	TRBD1	many	TGTGCCAGCAGCGGGGGACAGGGGAAGAGGTACGAGCAGTACTTC	CASSGGQGKRYEQYF
TRBV7-8	TRBJ2-5	NA	many	TGTGCCAGCAGCTTAGAAGGGGGGCGCGAGACCCAGTACTTC	CASSLEGGRETQYF
TRBV27	TRBJ2-7	NA	many	TGTGCCAGCAGTTTACCCGGTCGCGAGCAGTACTTC	CASSLPGREQYF
TRBV20-1	TRBJ2-1	TRBD2	NA	TGCAGTGCTAGAGATCGGACTAGATATGAGCAGTTCTTC	CSARDRTRYEQFF
TRBV20-1	TRBJ1-1	NA	many	TGCAGTGCTAGCAAGGACGGGCTGGACACTGAAGCTTTCTTT	CSASKDGLDTEAFF
TRBV20-1	TRBJ1-2	NA	few	TGCAGTGCTAGAGTAATCGACTCCCCTGTAAACACCTTC	CSARVIDSPVNTF
TRBV4-3	TRBJ2-3	TRBD1	few	TGCGCCAGCAGCCAAGAACGGGACAGTACGCAGTATTTT	CASSQERDSTQYF
TRBV18	TRBJ1-2	NA	many	TGTGCCAGCTCACCACCGGGAGGGTACGGCTACACCTTC	CASSPPGGYGYTF
TRBV7-2	TRBJ1-2	NA	few	TGTGCCAGCAGCGCCGACAGGAACTATGGCTACACCTTC	CASSADRNYGYTF